The 14 T cell receptor beta chains below all came from one sample that was sequenced in a study of response to subunit inactivated influenza vaccine. A single record per CDR3 protein comes from TCRdb applying MiXCR to the RT-PCR reads. The sample lists some 500,000 distinct CDR3 sequences, about an eighth occurring once. The sequences come from PBMCs from blood, collected roughly 46 days after vaccination. The receptors shown here come from a man aged 50 or older who received an inactivated influenza vaccine.

The rearrangement links TRBV7-9 to TRBJ1-6; D unclear. Germline loops: CDR1 SEHNR, CDR2 FQNEAQ (reference sequence). Trimming removed 1 base at V and 7 bases at J, with 8 bases between. This CDR3 contains 14 residues. CDR3: CASSLEGSNSPLHF. The CDR3 bases are TGTGCCAGCAGCTTAGAGGGCAGCAATTCACCCCTCCACTTT. Based on the CDR3 plus reference TRBV7-9 and TRBJ1-6, the full variable domain is DTGVSQNPRHKITKRGQNVTFRCDPISEHNRLYWYRQTLGQGPEFLTYFQNEAQLEKSRLLSDRFSAERPKGSFSTLEIQRTEQGDSAMYLCASSLEGSNSPLHFGNGTRLTVT.

In this sample, this clonotype turned up many times. The chain is built from TRBV12-3 or TRBV12-4 and TRBJ1-2; perhaps TRBD1 as D (6 bases). The CDR3 length is 14 residues. V gave up 6 bases and J gave up 1 base, with 12 bases separating them. In nucleotides, the CDR3 is TGTGCCAGCAGCCCAGGACAGCTTAACTATGGCTACACCTTC. Its translation is CASSPGQLNYGYTF.

This clonotype was recorded only once. The CDR3 ends on some other residue instead of the conserved phenylalanine or tryptophan, so this is likely a read error. V is TRBV4-3 and J is TRBJ2-3; perhaps TRBD1 as D (5 bases). Germline lookup yields CDR1 LGHNA and CDR2 YSLEER. The CDR3 totals 14 residues. The ends were cut back, 0 bases at V and 4 bases at J, with 8 bases in the middle. CDR3 nucleotides: TGCGCCAGCAGCCAAGAGCCCAGGGCAGATACGCAGTATATT. This codes for CASSQEPRADTQYI.

This clonotype was counted between two and nine times. The chain couples TRBV25-1 to TRBJ2-5; D possibly uses TRBD1 or TRBD2 (6 bases each). The CDR3 spans 22 residues. The V end was cut by 5 bases, the J end by 3 bases, with 37 bases between. Looked up from germline, CDR1 is MGHDK and CDR2 is SYGVNS. CDR3 in DNA: TGTGCCAGCAGTCCTTCCATGTCGTCGTGGAGGAGGGTGGTAGGGGGAAAAGAGACCCAGTACTTC. Amino acid sequence: CASSPSMSSWRRVVGGKETQYF.

In its sample, this clonotype was seen many times. This chain links TRBV5-1 with TRBJ2-3; TRBD2 matches at 11 bases. The ends lost 4 bases at V and 6 bases at J; junction bases unmatched: 10. The length of the CDR3 is 16 residues. In germline, CDR1 is SGHRS, CDR2 YFSETQ. The CDR3 region is CASSQRLAGSIDTQYF. In DNA, the CDR3 is TGCGCCAGCAGCCAGAGACTAGCGGGATCAATCGATACGCAGTATTTT.

V gene TRBV5-1 combines with J gene TRBJ2-2; TRBD2 might be the D (5 bases). V was clipped by 4 bases and J by 1 base, with 14 bases between them. The CDR3 contains 16 residues. Germline CDR1 SGHRS, CDR2 YFSETQ. The CDR3 protein is CASSDVGSLNTGELFF. The CDR3 nucleotides are TGCGCCAGCAGCGATGTGGGGAGCCTGAACACCGGGGAGCTGTTTTTT.

The J gene is TRBJ2-5, the V gene TRBV4-2; no firm D call. This CDR3 region has 15 residues. The germline V gene encodes CDR1 LGHNA and CDR2 YNFKEQ. V dropped 0 bases and J dropped 4 bases, with 12 bases sitting between them. In DNA form, the CDR3 reads TGTGCCAGCAGCCAAGATCTCGGTCTTGGAGAGACCCAGTACTTC. This translates into CASSQDLGLGETQYF.

V is TRBV4-3 and J is TRBJ1-2, with D unclear. Trimming pared 3 bases from V and 1 base from J, leaving 12 bases between. The germline CDR1 and CDR2 sequences are LGHNA and YSLEER. CDR3 length: 15 residues. The CDR3 nucleotides are TGCGCCAGCAGCCACGGACGTCCACTTAACTATGGCTACACCTTC. Residues: CASSHGRPLNYGYTF.

The chain carries TRBV2 and TRBJ2-7, with TRBD2 matching over 14 bases. V was clipped by 1 base and J by 9 bases; unmatched bases: 8. Germline V lookup: CDR1 SNHLY, CDR2 FYNNEI. This CDR3 is built from 16 residues. The CDR3 sequence is CASSEDLPGLAGGQYF. CDR3 sequence (DNA): TGTGCCAGCAGTGAAGACCTCCCCGGACTAGCGGGGGGGCAGTACTTC.

This clonotype was seen more than once but under ten times. The chain couples TRBV14 to TRBJ2-1; 10 bases align to TRBD2. CDR1 and CDR2 from the germline V gene are SGHDN and FVKESK. The ends lost 0 bases at V and 3 bases at J; junction bases unmatched: 11. This CDR3 region has 19 residues. CDR3 residues: CASSQDRGTSGNFYNEQFF. CDR3 nucleotide sequence: TGTGCCAGCAGCCAAGATCGGGGCACTAGCGGGAATTTCTACAATGAGCAGTTCTTC.

This clonotype occurred a few times. The rearrangement uses TRBV5-1 and TRBJ2-7, with 8 bases that match TRBD1. Trimming cost V 2 bases and J 2 bases; bases outside gene matches: 3. Germline CDR1 is SGHRS and CDR2 is YFSETQ. The CDR3 is 14 residues long. The CDR3 region is CASSFWGQAYEQYF. CDR3 nucleotides: TGCGCCAGCAGCTTTTGGGGACAGGCCTACGAGCAGTACTTC.

The chain couples TRBV5-1 to TRBJ1-1; D may be TRBD1 (5 bases). Deletions cut 4 bases from V and 4 bases from J, with 14 bases between. The CDR3 spans 14 residues. Germline lookup yields CDR1 SGHRS and CDR2 YFSETQ. CDR3 in amino acids: CASSKIQGGTEAFF. The CDR3 DNA is TGCGCCAGCAGCAAAATCCAGGGCGGCACTGAAGCTTTCTTT.

This clonotype occurred a few times. The chain joins TRBV10-3 to TRBJ2-7, with D perhaps TRBD2 (6 bases). Trimming shortened V by 6 bases and J by 0 bases, and 15 bases separated the two germline ends. The CDR3 sequence is 15 residues long. CDR1 ENHRY and CDR2 SYGVKD come from the germline V gene. The CDR3 bases are TGTGCCATCAGGGATGGAGGGATAGCCTCCTACGAGCAGTACTTC. It translates to CAIRDGGIASYEQYF.

In its sample, this clonotype was seen a few times. This chain's CDR3 is CSARDWAGGMNTEAFF. The CDR3 DNA is TGCAGTGCTAGAGATTGGGCAGGGGGCATGAACACTGAAGCTTTCTTT. The chain couples TRBV20-1 to TRBJ1-1; TRBD1 matches 8 bases. Germline V CDR1 and CDR2: DFQATT, SNEGSKA (reference sequence). The CDR3 has 16 residues. Germline trimming cut 0 bases from V and 0 bases from J; bases unmatched to any gene: 6.